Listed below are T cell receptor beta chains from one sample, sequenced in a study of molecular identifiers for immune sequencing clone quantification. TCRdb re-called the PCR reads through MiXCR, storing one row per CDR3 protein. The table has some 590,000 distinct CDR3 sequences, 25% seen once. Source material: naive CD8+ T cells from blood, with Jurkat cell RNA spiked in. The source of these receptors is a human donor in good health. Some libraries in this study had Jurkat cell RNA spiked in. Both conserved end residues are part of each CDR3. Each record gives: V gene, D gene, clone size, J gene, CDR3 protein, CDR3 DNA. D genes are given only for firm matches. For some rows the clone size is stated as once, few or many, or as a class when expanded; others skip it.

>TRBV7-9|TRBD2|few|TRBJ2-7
CASSYLAGGLSYEQYF
TGTGCCAGCAGTTACCTAGCGGGCGGACTCTCCTACGAGCAGTACTTC
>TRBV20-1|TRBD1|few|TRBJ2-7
CSVPGQVSYEQYF
TGCAGCGTTCCGGGACAGGTCTCCTACGAGCAGTACTTC
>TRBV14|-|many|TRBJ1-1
CASSQLTEAFF
TGTGCCAGCAGCCAATTGACTGAAGCTTTCTTT
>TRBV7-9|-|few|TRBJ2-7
CASSSKKGPYEQYF
TGTGCCAGCAGCTCGAAAAAGGGGCCCTACGAGCAGTACTTC
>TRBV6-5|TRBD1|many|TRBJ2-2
CASSNRGRVTGELFF
TGTGCCAGCAGTAACAGGGGGCGGGTCACCGGGGAGCTGTTTTTT
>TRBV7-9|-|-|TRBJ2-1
CASSPSNNEQFF
TGTGCCAGCAGCCCGAGTAACAATGAGCAGTTCTTC
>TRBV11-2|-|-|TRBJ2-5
CASSPDSVRTQYF
TGTGCCAGCAGCCCAGACTCGGTTCGGACCCAGTACTTC
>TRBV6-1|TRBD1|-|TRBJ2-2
CASRHRGRANTGELFF
TGTGCCAGTCGTCACAGGGGGCGGGCGAACACCGGGGAGCTGTTTTTT
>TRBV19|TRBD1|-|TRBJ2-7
CASSGPGQGSYEQYF
TGTGCCAGTAGCGGACCGGGACAGGGGTCCTACGAGCAGTACTTC
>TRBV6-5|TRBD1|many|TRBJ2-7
CASSSDRGYEQYF
TGTGCCAGCAGTTCGGACAGGGGTTACGAGCAGTACTTC
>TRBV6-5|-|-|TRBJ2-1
CASSYRWRTESAPLRNEQFF
TGTGCCAGCAGTTATAGATGGCGGACCGAGTCGGCCCCGTTGCGGAATGAGCAGTTCTTC
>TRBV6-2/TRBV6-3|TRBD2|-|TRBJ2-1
CASSYSSSGRWNEQFF
TGTGCCAGCAGTTACTCGTCAAGCGGGAGGTGGAATGAGCAGTTCTTC
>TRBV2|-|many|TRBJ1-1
CASSETPAGYATEAFF
TGTGCCAGCAGTGAAACCCCTGCGGGGTATGCCACTGAAGCTTTCTTT
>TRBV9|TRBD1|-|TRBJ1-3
CASSPSGTGGRNTIYF
TGTGCCAGCAGCCCATCAGGGACAGGTGGTCGAAACACCATATATTTT
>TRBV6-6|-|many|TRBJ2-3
CATRDSLADTQYF
TGTGCCACCCGGGACTCATTGGCAGATACGCAGTATTTT
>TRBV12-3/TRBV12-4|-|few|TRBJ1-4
CASSTSAGGNEKLFF
TGTGCCAGCAGTACCTCGGCAGGCGGTAATGAAAAACTGTTTTTT
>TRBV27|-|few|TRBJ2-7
CASSPLVREPVEQYF
TGTGCCAGCAGTCCCCTTGTTCGCGAACCGGTGGAGCAGTACTTC
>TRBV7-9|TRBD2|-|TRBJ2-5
CASSSPGLAGWTQYF
TGTGCCAGCAGCTCACCGGGACTAGCGGGGTGGACCCAGTACTTC
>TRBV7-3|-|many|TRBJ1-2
CASSSTGAYGYTF
TGTGCCAGCAGCTCGACAGGCGCCTATGGCTACACCTTC
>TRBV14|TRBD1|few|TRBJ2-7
CASSQEAGGHEQYF
TGTGCCAGCAGCCAAGAGGCAGGGGGACACGAGCAGTACTTC
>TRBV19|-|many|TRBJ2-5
CASSIRSGQETQYF
TGTGCCAGTAGTATACGGTCAGGGCAAGAGACCCAGTACTTC
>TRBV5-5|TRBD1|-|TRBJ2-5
CASSVQTGPNQGTQYF
TGTGCCAGCAGCGTCCAGACAGGGCCGAATCAAGGGACCCAGTACTTC
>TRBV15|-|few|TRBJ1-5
CATSREGYSNQPQHF
TGTGCCACCAGCAGAGAAGGTTATAGCAATCAGCCCCAGCATTTT
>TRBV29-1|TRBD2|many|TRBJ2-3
CSAERGADTQYF
TGCAGCGCAGAGCGGGGGGCCGATACGCAGTATTTT
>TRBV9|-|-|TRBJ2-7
CASSVGPGQNYEQYF
TGTGCCAGCAGCGTAGGTCCGGGCCAGAACTACGAGCAGTACTTC
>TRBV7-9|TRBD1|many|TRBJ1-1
CASSEGQGRYTEAFF
TGTGCCAGCAGCGAGGGACAGGGGCGATACACTGAAGCTTTCTTT
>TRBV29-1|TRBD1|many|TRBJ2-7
CSAAGTGLGGEQYF
TGCAGCGCCGCCGGGACAGGGTTGGGGGGCGAGCAGTACTTC
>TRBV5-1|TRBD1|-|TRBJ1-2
CSSSPGTGYGYTF
TGCTCCAGCAGCCCAGGGACAGGTTATGGCTACACCTTC
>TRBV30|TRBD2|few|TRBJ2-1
CAWGTIAGGFIHEQFF
TGTGCCTGGGGGACAATAGCGGGAGGGTTTATCCATGAGCAGTTCTTC